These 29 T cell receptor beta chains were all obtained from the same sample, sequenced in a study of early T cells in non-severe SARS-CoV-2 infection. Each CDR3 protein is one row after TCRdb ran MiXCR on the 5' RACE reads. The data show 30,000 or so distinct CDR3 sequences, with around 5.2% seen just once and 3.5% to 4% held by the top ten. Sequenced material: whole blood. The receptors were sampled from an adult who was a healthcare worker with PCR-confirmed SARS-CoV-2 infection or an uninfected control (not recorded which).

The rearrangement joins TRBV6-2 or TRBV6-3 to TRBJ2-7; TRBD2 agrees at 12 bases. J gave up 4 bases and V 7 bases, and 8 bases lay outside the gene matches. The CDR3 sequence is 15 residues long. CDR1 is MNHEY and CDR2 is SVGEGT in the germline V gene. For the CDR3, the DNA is TGTGCCAGCACCAGTCCTAGCGGGAGGGGATACGAGCAGTACTTC. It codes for CASTSPSGRGYEQYF.

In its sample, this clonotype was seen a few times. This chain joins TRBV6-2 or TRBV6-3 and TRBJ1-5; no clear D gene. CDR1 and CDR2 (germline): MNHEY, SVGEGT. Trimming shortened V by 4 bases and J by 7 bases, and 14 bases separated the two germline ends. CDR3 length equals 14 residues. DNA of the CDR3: TGTGCCAGCAGTTTAGGCAGCTCATGGCAGCCCCAGCATTTT. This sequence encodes CASSLGSSWQPQHF.

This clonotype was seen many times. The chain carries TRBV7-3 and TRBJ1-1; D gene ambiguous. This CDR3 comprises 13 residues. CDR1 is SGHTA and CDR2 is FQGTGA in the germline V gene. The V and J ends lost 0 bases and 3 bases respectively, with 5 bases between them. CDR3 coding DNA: TGTGCCAGCAGCTTAACCAAGCACACTGAAGCTTTCTTT. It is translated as CASSLTKHTEAFF.

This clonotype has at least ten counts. The CDR3, as DNA: TGTGCCAGCTCACCTCCCGAGGGTTACCCTGAAGCTTTCTTT. Translating it yields CASSPPEGYPEAFF. The V and J genes are TRBV18 and TRBJ1-1, with D unclear. The germline gives CDR1 KGHSH, CDR2 LQKENI. Between the trimmed V and J ends, which lost 3 bases and 6 bases, there was a span of 14 bases. The CDR3 runs 14 residues.

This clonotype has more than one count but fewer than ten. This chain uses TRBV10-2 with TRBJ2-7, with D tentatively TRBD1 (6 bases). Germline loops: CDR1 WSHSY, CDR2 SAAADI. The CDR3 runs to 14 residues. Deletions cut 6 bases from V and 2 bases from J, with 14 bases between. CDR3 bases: TGCGCCAGCAGCGAGGGAGAGGGGGCCTACGAGCAGTACTTC. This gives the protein CASSEGEGAYEQYF.

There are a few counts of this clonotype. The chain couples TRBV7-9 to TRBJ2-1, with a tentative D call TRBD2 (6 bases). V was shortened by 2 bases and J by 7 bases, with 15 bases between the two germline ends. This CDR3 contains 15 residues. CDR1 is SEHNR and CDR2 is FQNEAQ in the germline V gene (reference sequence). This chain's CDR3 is CASSLSERAGNEQFF. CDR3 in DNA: TGTGCCAGCAGCTTATCGGAGAGGGCGGGAAATGAGCAGTTCTTC.

CDR3 region: CASRPSLGWEQYF. The CDR3 DNA reads TGTGCCAGTCGTCCCTCCTTGGGGTGGGAGCAGTACTTC. This rearrangement joins TRBV6-2 or TRBV6-3 to TRBJ2-7; D unclear. Germline CDR1 is MNHEY and CDR2 is SVGEGT. Trimming took 9 bases from V and 7 from J, leaving 19 bases between them. This CDR3 is built from 13 residues.

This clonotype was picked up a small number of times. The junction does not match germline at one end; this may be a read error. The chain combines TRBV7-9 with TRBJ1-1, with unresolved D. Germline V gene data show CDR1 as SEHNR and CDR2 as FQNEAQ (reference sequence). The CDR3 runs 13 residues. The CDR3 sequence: CASSLAVSTEAFF. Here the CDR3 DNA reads TGTGCCAGCAGCCTAGCGGTGAGCACTGAAGCTTTCTTT.

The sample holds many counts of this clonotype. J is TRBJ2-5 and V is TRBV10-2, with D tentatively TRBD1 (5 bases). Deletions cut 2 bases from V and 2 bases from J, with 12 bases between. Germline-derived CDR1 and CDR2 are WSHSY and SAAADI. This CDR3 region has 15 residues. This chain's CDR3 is CASSETGYVQETQYF. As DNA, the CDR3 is TGCGCCAGCAGTGAGACAGGATACGTTCAAGAGACCCAGTACTTC.

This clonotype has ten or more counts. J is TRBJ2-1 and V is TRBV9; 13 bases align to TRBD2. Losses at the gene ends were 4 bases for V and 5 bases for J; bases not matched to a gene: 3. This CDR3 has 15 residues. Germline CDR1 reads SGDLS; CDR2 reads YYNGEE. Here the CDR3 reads CASSTGTSGDNEQFF. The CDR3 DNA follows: TGTGCCAGCAGCACCGGGACTAGCGGGGACAATGAGCAGTTCTTC.

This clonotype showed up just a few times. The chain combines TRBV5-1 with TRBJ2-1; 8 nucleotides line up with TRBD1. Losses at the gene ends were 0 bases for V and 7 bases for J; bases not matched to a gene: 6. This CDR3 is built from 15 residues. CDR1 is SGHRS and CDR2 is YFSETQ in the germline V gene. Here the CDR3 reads CASSLATGALNEQFF. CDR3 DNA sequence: TGCGCCAGCAGCTTGGCGACAGGGGCCCTAAATGAGCAGTTCTTC.

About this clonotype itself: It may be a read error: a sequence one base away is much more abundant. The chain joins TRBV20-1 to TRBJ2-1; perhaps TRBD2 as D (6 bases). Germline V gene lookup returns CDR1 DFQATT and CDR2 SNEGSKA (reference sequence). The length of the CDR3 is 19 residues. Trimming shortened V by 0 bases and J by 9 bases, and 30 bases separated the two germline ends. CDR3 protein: CSARDPMASSWRVLGEQFF. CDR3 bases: TGCAGTGCTAGAGATCCTATGGCAAGCTCATGGAGGGTTTTAGGTGAGCAGTTCTTC.

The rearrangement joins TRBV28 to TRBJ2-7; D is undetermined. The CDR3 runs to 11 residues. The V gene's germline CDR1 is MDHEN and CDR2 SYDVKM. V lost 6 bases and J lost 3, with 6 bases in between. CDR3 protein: CASSGYYEQYF. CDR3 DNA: TGTGCCAGCAGCGGCTACTACGAGCAGTACTTC.

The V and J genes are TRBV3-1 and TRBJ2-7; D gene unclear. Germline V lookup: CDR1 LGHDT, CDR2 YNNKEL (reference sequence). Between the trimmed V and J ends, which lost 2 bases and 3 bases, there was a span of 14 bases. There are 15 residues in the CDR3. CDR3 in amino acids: CASSQSDEADYEQYF. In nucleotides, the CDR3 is TGTGCCAGCAGCCAATCTGACGAGGCGGACTACGAGCAGTACTTC.

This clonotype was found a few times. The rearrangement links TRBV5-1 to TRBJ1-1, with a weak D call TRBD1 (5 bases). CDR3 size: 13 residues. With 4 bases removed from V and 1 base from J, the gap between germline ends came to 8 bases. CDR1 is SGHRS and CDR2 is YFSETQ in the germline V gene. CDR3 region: CASSIGANTEAFF. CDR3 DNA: TGCGCCAGCAGCATCGGGGCGAACACTGAAGCTTTCTTT.

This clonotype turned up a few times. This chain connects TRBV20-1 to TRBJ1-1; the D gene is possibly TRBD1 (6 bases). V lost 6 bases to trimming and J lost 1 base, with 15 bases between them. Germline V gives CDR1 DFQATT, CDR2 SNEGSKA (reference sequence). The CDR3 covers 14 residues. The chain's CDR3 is CSAFNRAGNTEAFF. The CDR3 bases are TGCAGTGCGTTTAACAGGGCAGGGAACACTGAAGCTTTCTTT.

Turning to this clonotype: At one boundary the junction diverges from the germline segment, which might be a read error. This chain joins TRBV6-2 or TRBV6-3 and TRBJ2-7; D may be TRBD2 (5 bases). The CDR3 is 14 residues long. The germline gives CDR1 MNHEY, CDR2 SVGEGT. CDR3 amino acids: CASSAGVVTYEQHF. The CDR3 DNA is TGTGCCAGCAGCGCCGGGGTGGTTACCTACGAGCAGCACTTC.

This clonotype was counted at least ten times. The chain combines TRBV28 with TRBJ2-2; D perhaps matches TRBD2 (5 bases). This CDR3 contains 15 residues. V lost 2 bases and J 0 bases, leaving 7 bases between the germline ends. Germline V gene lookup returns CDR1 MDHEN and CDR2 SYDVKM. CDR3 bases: TGTGCCAGCAGTTTAGCGGGCTCGAACACCGGGGAGCTGTTTTTT. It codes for CASSLAGSNTGELFF. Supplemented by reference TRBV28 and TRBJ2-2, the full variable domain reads DVKVTQSSRYLVKRTGEKVFLECVQDMDHENMFWYRQDPGLGLRLIYFSYDVKMKEKGDIPEGYSVSREKKERFSLILESASTNQTSMYLCASSLAGSNTGELFFGEGSRLTVL.

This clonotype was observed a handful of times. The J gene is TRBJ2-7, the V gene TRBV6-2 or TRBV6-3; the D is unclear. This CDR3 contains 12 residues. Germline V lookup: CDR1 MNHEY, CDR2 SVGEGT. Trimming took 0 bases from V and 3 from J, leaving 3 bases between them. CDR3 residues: CASSYSIYEQYF. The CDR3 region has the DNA TGTGCCAGCAGTTACTCGATCTACGAGCAGTACTTC.

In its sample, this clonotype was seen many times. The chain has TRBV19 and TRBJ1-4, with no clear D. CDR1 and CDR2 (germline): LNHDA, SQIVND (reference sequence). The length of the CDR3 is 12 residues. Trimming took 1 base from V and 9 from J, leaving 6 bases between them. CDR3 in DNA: TGTGCCAGTAGTATAGGAGGAAAAAAACTGTTTTTT. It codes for CASSIGGKKLFF.

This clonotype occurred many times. CDR3: CASSVRGTGGETQYF. The CDR3 DNA reads TGTGCCAGCAGCGTACGAGGGACAGGCGGAGAGACCCAGTACTTC. The chain joins TRBV9 to TRBJ2-5, with TRBD1 matching over 8 bases. Germline values: CDR1 SGDLS, CDR2 YYNGEE. This CDR3 contains 15 residues. V was clipped by 1 base and J by 4 bases; unmatched bases: 6. The full variable domain, completed using reference TRBV9 and TRBJ2-5, is DSGVTQTPKHLITATGQRVTLRCSPRSGDLSVYWYQQSLDQGLQFLIQYYNGEERAKGNILERFSAQQFPDLHSELNLSSLELGDSALYFCASSVRGTGGETQYFGPGTRLLVL.

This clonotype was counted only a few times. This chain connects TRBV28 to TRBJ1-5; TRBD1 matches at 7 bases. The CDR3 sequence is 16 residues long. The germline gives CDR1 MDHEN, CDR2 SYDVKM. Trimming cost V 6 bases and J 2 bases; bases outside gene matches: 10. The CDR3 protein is CASSSGQAGRNQPQHF. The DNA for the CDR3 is TGTGCCAGCAGCTCTGGACAGGCAGGGCGCAATCAGCCCCAGCATTTT.

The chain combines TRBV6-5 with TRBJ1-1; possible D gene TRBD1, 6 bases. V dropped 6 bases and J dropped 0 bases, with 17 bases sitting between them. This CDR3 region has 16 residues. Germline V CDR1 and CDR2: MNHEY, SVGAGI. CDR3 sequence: CASRESGTLMNTEAFF. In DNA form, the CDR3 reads TGTGCCAGCAGGGAATCCGGGACACTCATGAACACTGAAGCTTTCTTT.

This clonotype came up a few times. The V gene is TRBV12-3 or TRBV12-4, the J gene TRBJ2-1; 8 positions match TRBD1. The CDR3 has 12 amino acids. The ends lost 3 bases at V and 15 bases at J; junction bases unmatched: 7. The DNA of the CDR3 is TGTGCCAGCAGTTTTTTCCAGGGGGCGTCGTTCTTC. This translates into CASSFFQGASFF.

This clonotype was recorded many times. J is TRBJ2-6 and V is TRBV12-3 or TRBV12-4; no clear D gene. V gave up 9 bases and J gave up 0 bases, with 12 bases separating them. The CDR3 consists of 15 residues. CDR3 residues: CASRRPHSGANVLTF. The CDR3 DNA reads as TGTGCCAGTCGACGACCGCACTCTGGGGCCAACGTCCTGACTTTC.

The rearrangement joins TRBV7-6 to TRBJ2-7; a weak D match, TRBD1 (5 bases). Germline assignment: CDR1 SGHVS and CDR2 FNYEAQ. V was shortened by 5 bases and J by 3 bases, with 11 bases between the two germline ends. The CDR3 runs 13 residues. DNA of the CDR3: TGTGCCAGCAGCCCACAGGATGGCTACGAGCAGTACTTC. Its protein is CASSPQDGYEQYF.

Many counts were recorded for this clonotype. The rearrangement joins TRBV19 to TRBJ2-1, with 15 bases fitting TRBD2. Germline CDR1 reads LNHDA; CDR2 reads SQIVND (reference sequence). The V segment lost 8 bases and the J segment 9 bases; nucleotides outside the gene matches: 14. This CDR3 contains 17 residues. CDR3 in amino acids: CASPRPPGLAGGCEQFF. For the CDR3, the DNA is TGTGCCAGTCCAAGACCCCCGGGACTAGCGGGAGGTTGTGAGCAGTTCTTC.

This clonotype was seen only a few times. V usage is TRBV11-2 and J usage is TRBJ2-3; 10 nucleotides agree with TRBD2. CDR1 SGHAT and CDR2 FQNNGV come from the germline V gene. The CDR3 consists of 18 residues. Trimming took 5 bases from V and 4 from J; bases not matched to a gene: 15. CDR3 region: CASSPRRTSGWGADTQYF. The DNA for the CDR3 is TGTGCCAGCAGCCCGCGACGGACTAGCGGTTGGGGGGCAGATACGCAGTATTTT.

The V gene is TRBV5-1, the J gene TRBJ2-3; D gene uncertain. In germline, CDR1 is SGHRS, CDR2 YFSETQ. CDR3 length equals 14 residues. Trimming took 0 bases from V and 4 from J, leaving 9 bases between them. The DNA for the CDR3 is TGCGCCAGCAGCTTGGGCCGTAACCCAGATACGCAGTATTTT. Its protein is CASSLGRNPDTQYF.